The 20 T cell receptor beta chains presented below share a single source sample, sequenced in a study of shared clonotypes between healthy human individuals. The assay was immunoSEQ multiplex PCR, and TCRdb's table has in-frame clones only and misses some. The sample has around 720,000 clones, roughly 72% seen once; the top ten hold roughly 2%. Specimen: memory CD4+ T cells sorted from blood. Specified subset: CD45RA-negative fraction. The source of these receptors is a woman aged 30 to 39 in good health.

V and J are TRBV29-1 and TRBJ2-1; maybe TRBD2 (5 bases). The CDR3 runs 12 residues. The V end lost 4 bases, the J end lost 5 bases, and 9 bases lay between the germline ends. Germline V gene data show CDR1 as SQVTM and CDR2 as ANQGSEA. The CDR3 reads CSVAEGDNEQFF. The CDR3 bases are TGCAGCGTTGCTGAGGGAGACAATGAGCAGTTCTTC.

CDR3 DNA sequence: TGTGCCAGCAGTACAGCCGGGACTAGCGGGAAGAATGAGCAGTTCTTC. Protein: CASSTAGTSGKNEQFF. This chain connects TRBV28 to TRBJ2-1; 13 bases line up with TRBD2. Unmatched junction bases numbered 8, after V lost 5 bases and J lost 7 bases. Germline assignment: CDR1 MDHEN and CDR2 SYDVKM. CDR3 length: 16 amino acids.

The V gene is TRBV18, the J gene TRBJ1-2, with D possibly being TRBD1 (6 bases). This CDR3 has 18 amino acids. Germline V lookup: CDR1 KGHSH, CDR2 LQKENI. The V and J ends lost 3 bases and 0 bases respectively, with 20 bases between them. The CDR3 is CASSPYDITTGANYGYTF. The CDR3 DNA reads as TGTGCCAGCTCACCCTATGACATAACGACAGGAGCTAACTATGGCTACACCTTC.

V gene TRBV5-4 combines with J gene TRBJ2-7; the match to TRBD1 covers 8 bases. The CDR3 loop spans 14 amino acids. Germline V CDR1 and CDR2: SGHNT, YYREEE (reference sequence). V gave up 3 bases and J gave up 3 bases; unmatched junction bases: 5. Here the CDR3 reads CASSSPGQDYEQYF. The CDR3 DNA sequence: TGTGCCAGCAGCTCGCCGGGACAGGACTACGAGCAGTACTTC. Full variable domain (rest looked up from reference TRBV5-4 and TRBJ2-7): ETGVTQSPTHLIKTRGQQVTLRCSSQSGHNTVSWYQQALGQGPQFIFQYYREEENGRGNFPPRFSGLQFPNYSSELNVNALELDDSALYLCASSSPGQDYEQYFGPGTRLTVT.

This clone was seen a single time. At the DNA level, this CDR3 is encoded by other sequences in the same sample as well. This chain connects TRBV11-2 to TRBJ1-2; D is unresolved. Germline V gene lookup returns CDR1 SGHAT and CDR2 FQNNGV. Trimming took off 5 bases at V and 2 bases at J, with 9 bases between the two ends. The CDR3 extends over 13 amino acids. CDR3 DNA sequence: TGTGCCAGCAGCCCGGGAGGGAACTATGGCTACACCTTC. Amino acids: CASSPGGNYGYTF.

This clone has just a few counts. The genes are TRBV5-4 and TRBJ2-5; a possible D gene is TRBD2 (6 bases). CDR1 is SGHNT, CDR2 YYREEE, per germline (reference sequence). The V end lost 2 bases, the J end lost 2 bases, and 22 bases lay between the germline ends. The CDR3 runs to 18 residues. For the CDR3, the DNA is TGTGCCAGCAGCTTCCTAAGCTATCTGGGGACTTCTCAAGAGACCCAGTACTTC. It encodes CASSFLSYLGTSQETQYF.

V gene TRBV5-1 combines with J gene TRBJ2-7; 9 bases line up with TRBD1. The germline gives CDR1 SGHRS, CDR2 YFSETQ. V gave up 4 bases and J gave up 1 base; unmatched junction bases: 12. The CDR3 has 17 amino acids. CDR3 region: CASSTGQGRVGSYEQYF. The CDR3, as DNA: TGCGCCAGCAGCACGGGACAGGGACGCGTTGGTTCCTACGAGCAGTACTTC. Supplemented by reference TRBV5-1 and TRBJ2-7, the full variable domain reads KAGVTQTPRYLIKTRGQQVTLSCSPISGHRSVSWYQQTPGQGLQFLFEYFSETQRNKGNFPGRFSGRQFSNSRSEMNVSTLELGDSALYLCASSTGQGRVGSYEQYFGPGTRLTVT.

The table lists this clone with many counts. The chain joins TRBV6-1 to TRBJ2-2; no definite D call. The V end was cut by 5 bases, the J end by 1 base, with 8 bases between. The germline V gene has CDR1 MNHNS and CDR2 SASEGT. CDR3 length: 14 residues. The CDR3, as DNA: TGTGCCAGCAGTTGGGCGGAGAACACCGGGGAGCTGTTTTTT. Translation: CASSWAENTGELFF.

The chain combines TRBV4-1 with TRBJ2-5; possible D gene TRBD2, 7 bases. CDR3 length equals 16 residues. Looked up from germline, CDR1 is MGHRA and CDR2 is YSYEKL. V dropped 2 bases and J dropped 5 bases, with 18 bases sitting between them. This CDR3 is CASSQFTSGTPETQYF. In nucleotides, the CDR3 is TGCGCCAGCAGCCAATTCACCAGCGGGACACCGGAGACCCAGTACTTC.

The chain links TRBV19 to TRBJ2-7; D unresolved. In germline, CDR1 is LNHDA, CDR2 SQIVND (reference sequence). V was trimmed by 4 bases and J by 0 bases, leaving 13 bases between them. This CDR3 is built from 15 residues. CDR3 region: CASSRLESGSYEQYF. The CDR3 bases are TGTGCCAGTAGTAGGTTGGAGAGTGGCTCCTACGAGCAGTACTTC.

The CDR3 coding sequence is TGTGCCAGCAGCTTAGGGAACAGGGGAACTAATGAAAAACTGTTTTTT. Its protein product is CASSLGNRGTNEKLFF. The rearrangement uses TRBV7-6 and TRBJ1-4; 7 bases agree with TRBD1. The CDR3 length is 16 residues. The junction had 3 bases not matched to a gene; V was cut back by 1 base and J by 1 base. CDR1 SGHVS and CDR2 FNYEAQ come from the germline V gene.

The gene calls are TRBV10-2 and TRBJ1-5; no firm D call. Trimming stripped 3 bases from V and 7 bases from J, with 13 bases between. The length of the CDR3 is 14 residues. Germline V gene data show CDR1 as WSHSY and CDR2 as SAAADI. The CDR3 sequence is CASSEGRENQPQHF. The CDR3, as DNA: TGCGCCAGCAGTGAAGGGAGGGAGAACCAGCCCCAGCATTTT.

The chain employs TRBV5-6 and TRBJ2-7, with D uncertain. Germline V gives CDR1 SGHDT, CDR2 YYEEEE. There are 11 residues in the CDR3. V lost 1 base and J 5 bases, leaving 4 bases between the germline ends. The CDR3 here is CASSLYNEQYF. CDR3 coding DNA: TGTGCCAGCAGCTTGTACAACGAGCAGTACTTC.

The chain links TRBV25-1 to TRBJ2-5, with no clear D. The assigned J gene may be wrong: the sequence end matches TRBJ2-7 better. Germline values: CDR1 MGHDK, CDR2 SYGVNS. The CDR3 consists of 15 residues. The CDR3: CASSKDGTSNYEQYF. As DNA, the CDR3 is TGTGCCAGCAGCAAGGACGGAACCTCAAACTACGAGCAGTACTTC.

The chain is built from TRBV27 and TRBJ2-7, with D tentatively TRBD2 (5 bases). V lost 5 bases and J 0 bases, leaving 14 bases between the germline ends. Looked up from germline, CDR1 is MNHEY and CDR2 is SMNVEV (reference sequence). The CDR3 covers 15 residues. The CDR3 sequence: CASSPQLGSSYEQYF. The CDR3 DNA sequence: TGTGCCAGCAGTCCCCAGTTGGGGAGCTCCTACGAGCAGTACTTC.

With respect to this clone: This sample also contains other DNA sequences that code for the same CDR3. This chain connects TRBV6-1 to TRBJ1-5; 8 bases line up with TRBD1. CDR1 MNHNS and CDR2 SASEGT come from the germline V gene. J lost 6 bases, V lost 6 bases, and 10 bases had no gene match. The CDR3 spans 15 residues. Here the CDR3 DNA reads TGTGCCAGCAGCGGGCAGGGGGCTGTGGGTCAGCCCCAGCATTTT. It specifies CASSGQGAVGQPQHF.

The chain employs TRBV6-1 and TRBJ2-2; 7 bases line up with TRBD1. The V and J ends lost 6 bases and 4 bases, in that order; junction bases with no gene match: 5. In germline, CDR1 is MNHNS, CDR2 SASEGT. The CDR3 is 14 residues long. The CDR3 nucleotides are TGTGCCAGCAGGGACTCAGGGGGCACCGGGGAGCTGTTTTTT. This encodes CASRDSGGTGELFF.

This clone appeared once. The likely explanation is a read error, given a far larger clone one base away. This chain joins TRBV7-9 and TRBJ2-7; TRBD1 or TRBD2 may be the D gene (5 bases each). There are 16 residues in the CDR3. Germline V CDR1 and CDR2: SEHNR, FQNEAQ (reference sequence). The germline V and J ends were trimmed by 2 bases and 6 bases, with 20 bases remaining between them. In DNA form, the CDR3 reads TGTGCCAGCAGCTTACTTGTGGGAGTAGGGGTGGGCGAGCAGTACTTC. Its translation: CASSLLVGVGVGEQYF.

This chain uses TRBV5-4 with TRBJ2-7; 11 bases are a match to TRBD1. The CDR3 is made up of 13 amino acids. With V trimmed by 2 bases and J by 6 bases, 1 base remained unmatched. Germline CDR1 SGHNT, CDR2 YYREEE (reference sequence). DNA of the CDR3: TGTGCCAGCAGCTTCGGGACAGGGGGCGAGCAGTACTTC. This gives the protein CASSFGTGGEQYF.

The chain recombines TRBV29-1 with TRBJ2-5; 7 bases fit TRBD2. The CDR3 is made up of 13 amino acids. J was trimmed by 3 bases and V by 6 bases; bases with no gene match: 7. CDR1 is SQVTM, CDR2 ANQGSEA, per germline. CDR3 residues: CSVGGNGKETQYF. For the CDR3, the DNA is TGCAGCGTGGGAGGGAACGGAAAAGAGACCCAGTACTTC.